This paragraph covers one T cell receptor (beta chain) sequence. PCR was performed using 60 Vbeta and 13 Jbeta primers. Sequencing was performed with immunoSEQ multiplex PCR; in TCRdb, only in-frame clones are kept and a portion is missing. The sample shows approximately 160,000 clones, roughly 80% of them seen only once. This entry comes from a study of cytomegalovirus exposure and HLA in healthy donors. The sequence was collected from a woman aged 45-65 years in good health and CMV-seropositive. The sequenced sample was PBMCs.

The CDR3 region is CASSITGDNEQFF. The CDR3 nucleotides are TGTGCCAGCAGCATAACAGGGGACAATGAGCAGTTCTTC. This chain links TRBV9 with TRBJ2-1, with 7 bases identical to TRBD1. The CDR3 is 13 residues long. Trimming removed 4 bases from V and 5 bases from J; junction bases left unmatched: 3. Germline lookup yields CDR1 SGDLS and CDR2 YYNGEE. Looking up the rest from reference TRBV9 and TRBJ2-1 gives the full variable domain: DSGVTQTPKHLITATGQRVTLRCSPRSGDLSVYWYQQSLDQGLQFLIQYYNGEERAKGNILERFSAQQFPDLHSELNLSSLELGDSALYFCASSITGDNEQFFGPGTRLTVL.